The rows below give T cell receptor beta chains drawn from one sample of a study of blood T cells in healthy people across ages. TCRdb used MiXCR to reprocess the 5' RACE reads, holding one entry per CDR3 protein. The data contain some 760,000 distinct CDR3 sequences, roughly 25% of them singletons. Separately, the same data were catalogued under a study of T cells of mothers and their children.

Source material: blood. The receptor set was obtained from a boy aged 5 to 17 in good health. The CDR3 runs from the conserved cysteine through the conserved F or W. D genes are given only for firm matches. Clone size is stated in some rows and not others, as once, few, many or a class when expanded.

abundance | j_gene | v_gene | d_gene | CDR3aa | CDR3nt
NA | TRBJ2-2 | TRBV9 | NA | CASSVGNLNTGELFF | TGTGCCAGCAGCGTCGGGAATTTGAACACCGGGGAGCTGTTTTTT
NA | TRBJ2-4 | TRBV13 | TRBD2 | CASSLGLWREGQNIQYF | TGTGCCAGCAGCTTAGGCCTATGGCGGGAGGGCCAAAACATTCAGTACTTC
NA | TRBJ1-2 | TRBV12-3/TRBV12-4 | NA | CASSATGSGYTF | TGTGCCAGCAGTGCTACAGGGAGTGGCTACACCTTC
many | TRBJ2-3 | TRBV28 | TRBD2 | CASVAGLDTQYF | TGTGCCAGCGTAGCGGGTTTAGATACGCAGTATTTT
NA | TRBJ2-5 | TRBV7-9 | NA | CASSLSLRTTYQETQYF | TGTGCCAGCAGTCTTTCCCTACGGACGACTTACCAAGAGACCCAGTACTTC
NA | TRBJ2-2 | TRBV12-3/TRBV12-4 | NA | CASSSSLRTGELFF | TGTGCCAGCAGTTCTTCCCTCCGCACCGGGGAGCTGTTTTTT
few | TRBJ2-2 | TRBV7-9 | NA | CASSFRPGDLDTGELFF | TGTGCCAGCAGCTTCCGCCCGGGGGATCTAGACACCGGGGAGCTGTTTTTT
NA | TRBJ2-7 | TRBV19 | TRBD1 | CASSIGTAYEQYF | TGTGCCAGTAGTATCGGGACAGCCTACGAGCAGTACTTC
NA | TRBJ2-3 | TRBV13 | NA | CASSPPPGLTDTQYF | TGTGCCAGCAGCCCTCCGCCGGGCCTAACAGATACGCAGTATTTT
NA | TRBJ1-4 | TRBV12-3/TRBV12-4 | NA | CASSRGQKGKLFF | TGTGCCAGCAGCCGCGGACAGAAGGGAAAACTGTTTTTT
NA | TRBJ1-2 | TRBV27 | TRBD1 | CASSSGTENYGYTF | TGTGCCAGCAGTTCGGGGACAGAGAACTATGGCTACACCTTC
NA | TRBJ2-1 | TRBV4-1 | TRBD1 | CASSQDRTGHNEQFF | TGCGCCAGCAGCCAAGATCGGACAGGCCACAATGAGCAGTTCTTC
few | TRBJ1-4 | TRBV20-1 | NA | CSASGLTDEKLFF | TGCAGTGCCTCGGGACTTACGGATGAAAAACTGTTTTTT
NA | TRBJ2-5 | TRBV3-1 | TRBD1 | CASSKGGTGGKVEQYF | TGTGCCAGCAGTAAAGGAGGGACAGGGGGAAAGGTTGAGCAGTACTTC
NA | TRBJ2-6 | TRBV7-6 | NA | CASSLTVSSSGANVLTF | TGTGCCAGCAGCTTGACGGTTTCTAGCTCTGGGGCCAACGTCCTGACTTTC
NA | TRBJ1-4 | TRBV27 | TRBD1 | CASTGTGDEKLFF | TGTGCCAGCACCGGGACAGGGGATGAAAAACTGTTTTTT
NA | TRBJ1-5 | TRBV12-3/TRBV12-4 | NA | CASGTRWDQPQHF | TGTGCCAGCGGGACAAGGTGGGATCAGCCCCAGCATTTT
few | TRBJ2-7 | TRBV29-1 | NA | CSVEDHGRPSEQYF | TGCAGCGTTGAAGATCACGGCAGGCCTAGCGAGCAGTACTTC
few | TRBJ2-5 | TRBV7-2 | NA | CASSPTGFGVGETQYF | TGTGCCAGCAGCCCCACTGGGTTCGGAGTCGGAGAGACCCAGTACTTC
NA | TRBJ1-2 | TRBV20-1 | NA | CSARERRMNYGYTF | TGCAGTGCTAGAGAGAGACGGATGAACTATGGCTACACCTTC
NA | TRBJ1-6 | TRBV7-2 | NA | CASSLDRTTLHF | TGTGCCAGCAGCTTGGACCGTACGACCCTCCACTTT
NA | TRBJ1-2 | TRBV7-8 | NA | CAGSQDGRWGYTF | TGTGCCGGCAGCCAGGACGGACGATGGGGCTACACCTTC